Sequencing of this T cell receptor beta chain was carried out in a study of OX40 agonist ivuxolimab in advanced cancers. In the study overall: Every 2 weeks, patients received ivuxolimab intravenously, dosed at 0.01 to 10 mg/kg. Averaging around 60 years in age, with a range of roughly 20 to 80, the cohort was approximately 83% male.

Findings and caveats of the study: Blood T cells, both CD4+ and CD8+, expanded clonally by week 6 at 0.1 to 3.0 mg/kg.

This clone was seen just once. Its cognate antigen is unknown. Relative to the germline gene, one junction end is altered; a read error may explain this. Assay used: immunoSEQ multiplex PCR; TCRdb lists only in-frame clones, some missing. Here the sample spans around 67,000 clones, around 81% being singletons. Autoimmune disease history or systemic immunosuppression excluded patients. Germline V gene lookup returns CDR1 SGHTA and CDR2 FQGNSA. This CDR3 has 15 amino acids. The V and J genes are TRBV7-2 and TRBJ2-4; D may be TRBD1 or TRBD2 (5 bases each). The TCR originated in an adult with an advanced solid tumor such as melanoma, head and neck, liver or kidney cancer. The material sequenced was CD4+ or CD8+ T cells sorted from blood, taken in a trial of the OX40 agonist ivuxolimab. The CDR3 DNA follows: TGTGCCAGCAGGTTAGATGGGGGAGCCAAAAACATTCAGTACTTC. It translates to CASRLDGGAKNIQYF. Combining the CDR3 with reference TRBV7-2 and TRBJ2-4 gives the whole variable domain GAGVSQSPSNKVTEKGKDVELRCDPISGHTALYWYRQSLGQGLEFLIYFQGNSAPDKSGLPSDRFSAERTGGSVSTLTIQRTQQEDSAVYLCASRLDGGAKNIQYFGAGTRLSVL.